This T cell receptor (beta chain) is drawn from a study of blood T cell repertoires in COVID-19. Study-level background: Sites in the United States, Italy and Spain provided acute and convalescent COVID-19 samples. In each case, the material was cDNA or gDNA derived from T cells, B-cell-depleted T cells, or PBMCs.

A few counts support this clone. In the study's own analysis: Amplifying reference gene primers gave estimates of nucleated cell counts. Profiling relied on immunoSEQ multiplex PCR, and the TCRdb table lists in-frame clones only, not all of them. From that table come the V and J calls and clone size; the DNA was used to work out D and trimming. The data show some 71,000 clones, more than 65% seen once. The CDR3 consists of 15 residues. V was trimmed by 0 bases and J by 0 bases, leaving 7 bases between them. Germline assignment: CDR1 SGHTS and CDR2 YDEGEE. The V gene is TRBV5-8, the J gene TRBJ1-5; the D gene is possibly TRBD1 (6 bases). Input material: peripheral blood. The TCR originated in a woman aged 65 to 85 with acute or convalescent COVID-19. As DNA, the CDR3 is TGTGCCAGCAGCTTGGAGACAGGTAGCAATCAGCCCCAGCATTTT. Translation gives CASSLETGSNQPQHF.